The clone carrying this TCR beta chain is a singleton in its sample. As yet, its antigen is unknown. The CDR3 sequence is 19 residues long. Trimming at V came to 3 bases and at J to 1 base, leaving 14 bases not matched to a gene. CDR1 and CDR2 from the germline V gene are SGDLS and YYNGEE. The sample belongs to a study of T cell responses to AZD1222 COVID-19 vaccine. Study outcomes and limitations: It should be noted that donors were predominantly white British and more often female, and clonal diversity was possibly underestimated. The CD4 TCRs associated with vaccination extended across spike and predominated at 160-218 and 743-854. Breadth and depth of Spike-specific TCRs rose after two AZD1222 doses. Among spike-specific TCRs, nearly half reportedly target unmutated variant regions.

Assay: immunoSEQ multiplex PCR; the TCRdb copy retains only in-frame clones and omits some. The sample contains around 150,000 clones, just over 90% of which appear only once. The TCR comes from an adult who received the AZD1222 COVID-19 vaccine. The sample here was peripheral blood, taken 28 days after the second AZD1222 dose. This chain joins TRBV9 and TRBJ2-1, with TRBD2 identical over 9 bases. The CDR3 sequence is CASSDKQGTSGHSYNEQFF. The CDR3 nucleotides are TGTGCCAGCAGCGACAAACAGGGAACTAGCGGGCATTCCTACAATGAGCAGTTCTTC.